This T cell receptor beta chain was sequenced for a study of T cells in Graves' hyperthyroidism and ophthalmopathy. Study-wide results and caveats: Blood also showed most of the thyroid clonotypes that were expanded above 0.001. Before onset, by a median of approximately 5.9 months, the model predicted ophthalmopathy.

Trimming removed 4 bases from V and 0 bases from J, with 10 bases in between. The CDR3 has 15 residues. This clonotype has just a few counts. As yet, its antigen is unknown. Recently diagnosed hyperthyroidism of less than 2 months' duration affected patients aged 18 to 65. The source of the PBMCs was 10 ml of fresh peripheral blood. TCR beta CDR3 regions were amplified from RNA transcripts. HTBI primers drove first-round RT-PCR of the TCR CDR3. One entry per CDR3 protein results from TCRdb running MiXCR on the multiplex PCR reads. The sample records approximately 870,000 distinct CDR3 sequences, 35% to 45% being singletons.

The sequence was collected from a man between 18 and 35 years old with Graves' hyperthyroidism. Material: blood. The rearrangement joins TRBV12-3 or TRBV12-4 to TRBJ1-3; D remains unclear. Here the CDR3 reads CASSSPGFSGNTIYF. DNA for the CDR3: TGTGCCAGCAGTTCCCCGGGTTTCTCTGGAAACACCATATATTTT.